One and the same sample provided the 28 T cell receptor beta chains below, sequenced in a study of human T cells and chemical hapten exposure. This sample's time point: patch test 1, 2 weeks after DPC sensitization. As to treatment: therapeutic diphenylcyclopropenone sensitization with weekly scalp DPC. TCRdb fed the RACE reads into MiXCR, producing one record per CDR3 protein. Of about 49,000 distinct CDR3 sequences listed, 9.3% are singletons. Sequences were derived from whole blood, sampled in connection with sensitization to the hapten diphenylcyclopropenone (DPC). The receptor source for this set is a woman between 45 and 60 years old with alopecia areata. Some clones in this sample may be carry-over from other donors' samples.

This clonotype was counted between two and nine times. This chain connects TRBV5-1 to TRBJ2-3, with no clear D. V was cut by 5 bases and J by 9 bases, with 4 bases left in between. The V gene's germline CDR1 is SGHRS and CDR2 YFSETQ. CDR3 length equals 9 residues. CDR3 loop: CASSGTQYF. In DNA form, the CDR3 reads TGCGCCAGCAGTGGGACGCAGTATTTT.

The J gene is TRBJ1-1, the V gene TRBV4-1; D gene unclear. Trimming stripped 3 bases from V and 10 bases from J, with 12 bases between. This CDR3 contains 12 residues. Germline lookup yields CDR1 MGHRA and CDR2 YSYEKL. CDR3: CASSHPRGVAFF. For the CDR3, the DNA is TGCGCCAGCAGCCATCCCCGAGGAGTAGCTTTCTTT.

Only one count was recorded for this clonotype. The chain joins TRBV15 to TRBJ1-5, with 7 bases aligning to TRBD1. Per germline, CDR1 LNHNV and CDR2 YYDKDF (reference sequence). The CDR3 is made up of 16 amino acids. The junction had 4 bases not matched to a gene; V was cut back by 0 bases and J by 2 bases. CDR3: CATSRDRGGGNQPQHF. Written as DNA, the CDR3 is TGTGCCACCAGCAGAGATAGAGGGGGCGGCAATCAGCCCCAGCATTTT.

This clonotype was found many times. The chain uses TRBV4-3 and TRBJ1-4; D call uncertain. V gave up 2 bases and J gave up 8 bases, with 9 bases separating them. In germline, CDR1 is LGHNA, CDR2 YSLEER. The CDR3 totals 13 residues. The CDR3 region has the DNA TGCGCCAGCAGCCAACTGGTCGGGGAAAAACTGTTTTTT. Translation gives CASSQLVGEKLFF.

This clonotype came up many times. This chain uses TRBV6-1 with TRBJ2-7; D might be TRBD2 (5 bases). The V gene lost 4 bases and the J gene lost 6 bases, with 16 bases spanning the gap. The germline V gene encodes CDR1 MNHNS and CDR2 SASEGT. There are 14 residues in the CDR3. The CDR3 bases are TGTGCCAGCAGTGGAGGGCCTGATCGGTCCGAGCAGTACTTC. It encodes CASSGGPDRSEQYF.

Ten or more counts support this clonotype. This rearrangement joins TRBV4-1 to TRBJ2-3; possibly TRBD1 for D (6 bases). There are 14 residues in the CDR3. The germline V gene has CDR1 MGHRA and CDR2 YSYEKL. Trimming took 6 bases from V and 2 from J, leaving 12 bases between them. The CDR3 sequence is CASRGGQPTDTQYF. The CDR3 region has the DNA TGCGCCAGCAGAGGTGGACAGCCCACAGATACGCAGTATTTT.

This clonotype occurred a few times. This sequence joins TRBV20-1 and TRBJ2-2; D remains unclear. CDR3 length: 14 amino acids. Trimming stripped 0 bases from V and 2 bases from J, with 7 bases between. The germline gives CDR1 DFQATT, CDR2 SNEGSKA (reference sequence). CDR3 in DNA: TGCAGTGCTAGAGATATGCGAAACACCGGGGAGCTGTTTTTT. It specifies CSARDMRNTGELFF.

This clonotype was picked up many times. The rearrangement joins TRBV29-1 to TRBJ2-2; 8 nucleotides agree with TRBD2. CDR3 length: 15 amino acids. CDR1 is SQVTM and CDR2 is ANQGSEA in the germline V gene. V lost 7 bases, J lost 4 bases, and 11 bases stayed unmatched. CDR3 region: CSASSGRRGTGELFF. DNA for the CDR3: TGCAGCGCATCCAGCGGGAGACGTGGCACCGGGGAGCTGTTTTTT.

CDR3 sequence: CSSEGPRGTEAFF. CDR3 nucleotide sequence: TGCAGCAGTGAGGGACCCCGGGGAACTGAAGCTTTCTTT. The chain employs TRBV29-1 and TRBJ1-1, with D possibly TRBD1 on 5 matching bases. CDR1 and CDR2 (germline): SQVTM, ANQGSEA. Trimming pared 8 bases from V and 5 bases from J, leaving 18 bases between. The CDR3 totals 13 residues. Supplemented by reference TRBV29-1 and TRBJ1-1, the full variable domain reads SAVISQKPSRDICQRGTSLTIQCQVDSQVTMMFWYRQQPGQSLTLIATANQGSEATYESGFVIDKFPISRPNLTFSTLTVSNMSPEDSSIYLCSSEGPRGTEAFFGQGTRLTVV.

This clonotype was seen ten or more times. The chain combines TRBV11-2 with TRBJ2-7, with 10 bases matching TRBD2. V shed 5 bases and J 6 bases; nucleotides not matched to a gene: 7. CDR1 is SGHAT, CDR2 FQNNGV, per germline. CDR3 length equals 14 residues. This CDR3 is CASSRLAGTSEQYF. CDR3 coding DNA: TGTGCCAGCAGCAGACTAGCGGGTACGTCCGAGCAGTACTTC.

This clonotype appeared many times. The chain employs TRBV20-1 and TRBJ2-3; D gene unclear. V was trimmed by 2 bases and J by 9 bases, leaving 9 bases between them. The CDR3 consists of 11 residues. Germline assignment: CDR1 DFQATT and CDR2 SNEGSKA (reference sequence). CDR3 residues: CSARNQQTQYF. CDR3 bases: TGCAGTGCTAGAAACCAGCAAACGCAGTATTTT.

This clonotype was seen at least ten times. V gene TRBV6-5 combines with J gene TRBJ1-3; tentative D call: TRBD1 (6 bases). Between the trimmed V and J ends, which lost 5 bases and 4 bases, there was a span of 12 bases. CDR1 and CDR2 from the germline V gene are MNHEY and SVGAGI. The CDR3 spans 14 residues. CDR3 loop: CASSPGRGGNTIYF. The CDR3 DNA reads as TGTGCCAGCAGTCCCGGGAGGGGGGGAAACACCATATATTTT.

The chain joins TRBV7-2 to TRBJ1-6; D gene uncertain. The germline gives CDR1 SGHTA, CDR2 FQGNSA. The CDR3 is 18 residues long. The germline V and J ends were trimmed by 5 bases and 9 bases, with 26 bases remaining between them. CDR3 sequence: CASSPRDLGNKMISPLHF. Here the CDR3 DNA reads TGTGCCAGCAGCCCGAGAGACCTGGGCAATAAGATGATTTCACCCCTCCACTTT.

V usage is TRBV20-1 and J usage is TRBJ1-1; D is ambiguous. This CDR3 has 12 residues. Germline V gene sequence: CDR1 DFQATT, CDR2 SNEGSKA (reference sequence). V lost 3 bases, J lost 2 bases, and 7 bases lay in between. CDR3 protein: CSASEYNTEAFF. The CDR3 coding sequence is TGCAGTGCTAGCGAATACAACACTGAAGCTTTCTTT.

This sequence joins TRBV29-1 and TRBJ2-3; no reliable D call. Germline V gives CDR1 SQVTM, CDR2 ANQGSEA. This CDR3 has 11 residues. Trimming pared 7 bases from V and 0 bases from J, leaving 5 bases between. The CDR3 DNA is TGCAGCGCTCGGAGCACAGATACGCAGTATTTT. Its translation: CSARSTDTQYF.

This clonotype was seen many times. The gene calls are TRBV9 and TRBJ1-6; TRBD1 aligns across 10 bases. The V segment lost 2 bases and the J segment 6 bases; nucleotides outside the gene matches: 5. The CDR3 runs 16 residues. Germline lookup yields CDR1 SGDLS and CDR2 YYNGEE. The CDR3 region is CASSVYGQGVNSPLHF. CDR3 sequence (DNA): TGTGCCAGCAGCGTTTACGGACAGGGGGTTAATTCACCCCTCCACTTT.

V gene TRBV6-2 or TRBV6-3 combines with J gene TRBJ1-5, with 7 nucleotides matching TRBD1. From germline, CDR1 is MNHEY and CDR2 SVGEGT. The trim removed 6 bases at V and 9 bases at J, leaving 11 bases unmatched. The CDR3 has 14 amino acids. The CDR3 DNA reads as TGTGCCAGCAGCCTAGGGGGCGTTGACCGGCCCCAGCATTTT. It yields the protein CASSLGGVDRPQHF.

This clonotype was recorded at least ten times. The chain has TRBV28 and TRBJ2-1; TRBD2 might be the D (6 bases). The germline gives CDR1 MDHEN, CDR2 SYDVKM. Trimming removed 7 bases at V and 7 bases at J, with 14 bases between. This CDR3 spans 13 amino acids. The CDR3 DNA reads as TGTGCCAGCACGTTGGCGGGACGGAATGAGCAGTTCTTC. Translated, it gives CASTLAGRNEQFF.

This chain uses TRBV29-1 with TRBJ2-1, with 13 positions matching TRBD2. The CDR3 has 14 residues. The germline V gene has CDR1 SQVTM and CDR2 ANQGSEA. V lost 7 bases to trimming and J lost 5 bases; unmatched junction nucleotides: 5. Here the CDR3 reads CSARLAGGHNEQFF. CDR3 in DNA: TGCAGCGCACGACTAGCGGGAGGCCACAATGAGCAGTTCTTC.

In this sample, this clonotype turned up a few times. The rearrangement uses TRBV2 and TRBJ1-1; 9 positions agree with TRBD1. J was trimmed by 8 bases and V by 5 bases; bases with no gene match: 6. Looked up from germline, CDR1 is SNHLY and CDR2 is FYNNEI. The CDR3 has 13 amino acids. The CDR3 DNA sequence: TGTGCCAGCAGTTGGGACAGGGAGGCCGAAGCTTTCTTT. Protein sequence: CASSWDREAEAFF.

Many counts were recorded for this clonotype. The chain links TRBV6-2 or TRBV6-3 to TRBJ2-7, with D possibly being TRBD2 (5 bases). Trimming removed 0 bases from V and 2 bases from J, with 14 bases in between. The CDR3 runs 16 residues. CDR1 and CDR2 (germline): MNHEY, SVGEGT. The CDR3 sequence is CASSYSTSRRTYEQYF. Written as DNA, the CDR3 is TGTGCCAGCAGTTACTCTACTAGTCGGAGGACCTACGAGCAGTACTTC.

This rearrangement joins TRBV7-6 to TRBJ2-7; 11 nucleotides line up with TRBD2. With V trimmed by 1 base and J by 1 base, 6 bases remained unmatched. Germline-derived CDR1 and CDR2 are SGHVS and FNYEAQ. This CDR3 comprises 17 residues. The CDR3 bases are TGTGCCAGCAGCTTAGACCTTGGGACTAGCGGATCCTACGAGCAGTACTTC. It specifies CASSLDLGTSGSYEQYF.

This clonotype was recorded many times. The chain has TRBV5-5 and TRBJ2-3, with 9 bases matching TRBD1. The trim removed 5 bases at V and 5 bases at J, leaving 3 bases unmatched. This CDR3 has 13 amino acids. The germline V gene encodes CDR1 SGHKS and CDR2 YYEKEE (reference sequence). In DNA, the CDR3 is TGTGCCAGCAGTCGACAGGGGGGAGATACGCAGTATTTT. This gives the protein CASSRQGGDTQYF.

The V and J genes are TRBV29-1 and TRBJ2-3; D unresolved. The V gene lost 4 bases and the J gene lost 2 bases, with 7 bases spanning the gap. The CDR3 has 12 residues. Per germline, CDR1 SQVTM and CDR2 ANQGSEA. CDR3 amino acids: CSVGMLTDTQYF. CDR3 sequence (DNA): TGCAGCGTTGGTATGCTCACAGATACGCAGTATTTT.

The rearrangement links TRBV28 to TRBJ2-1; D may be TRBD2 (5 bases). Germline loops: CDR1 MDHEN, CDR2 SYDVKM. The CDR3 length is 14 residues. The V gene lost 4 bases and the J gene lost 2 bases, with 9 bases spanning the gap. CDR3 protein: CASSSGSAYNEQFF. CDR3 DNA sequence: TGTGCCAGCAGTTCGGGGTCCGCCTACAATGAGCAGTTCTTC.

Ten or more counts support this clonotype. Written as DNA, the CDR3 is TGCGCCAGCAGCCAACCACGCGGTGGTAGCGGGAGGATAATAGATACGCAGTATTTT. Translating it yields CASSQPRGGSGRIIDTQYF. The V and J genes are TRBV5-1 and TRBJ2-3, with TRBD2 identical over 10 bases. This CDR3 region has 19 residues. J lost 5 bases, V lost 4 bases, and 19 bases had no gene match. Germline CDR1 is SGHRS and CDR2 is YFSETQ.

In this sample, this clonotype turned up a few times. V is TRBV20-1 and J is TRBJ1-1; 8 positions match TRBD1. The CDR3 runs to 15 residues. Germline trimming cut 1 base from V and 4 bases from J; bases unmatched to any gene: 8. CDR1 is DFQATT and CDR2 is SNEGSKA in the germline V gene (reference sequence). In DNA, the CDR3 is TGCAGTGCTAGAGGGGGACAGGCACCGGGCACTGAAGCTTTCTTT. Its translation: CSARGGQAPGTEAFF.

This clonotype has ten or more counts. V gene TRBV7-8 combines with J gene TRBJ2-6; D is unclear. Between the trimmed V and J ends, which lost 0 bases and 4 bases, there was a span of 13 bases. This CDR3 is 17 amino acids long. Germline values: CDR1 SGHVS, CDR2 FQNEAQ. The CDR3 region is CASSLAPWESGANVLTF. Here the CDR3 DNA reads TGTGCCAGCAGCTTAGCGCCCTGGGAATCCGGGGCCAACGTCCTGACTTTC.